The present entry profiles one T cell receptor beta chain with its context. CDR3 size: 14 residues. CDR1 and CDR2 from the germline V gene are KGHDR and SFDVKD. V lost 8 bases, J lost 4 bases, and 16 bases lay in between. Original methodology: Nucleated cell number was recorded as an estimate derived from reference gene primer amplification. The data were produced by immunoSEQ multiplex PCR, yet TCRdb's version contains in-frame clones alone and is incomplete. Clone size and V and J calls were adopted from that table, with D and trimming inferred from the DNA. This table has approximately 300,000 clones, approximately 90% appearing once. This sample is part of a study of blood T cell repertoires in COVID-19. Adults between about 18 and 89 years of age took part from 24 US areas. A case of COVID-19 had been met by exposed participants within 2 weeks before study entry.

Sample: PBMCs or T cells enriched from blood (not recorded which). The chain uses TRBV24-1 and TRBJ1-2; D is ambiguous. The receptor was derived from a woman in her twenties or thirties who had been exposed to COVID-19. The CDR3, as DNA: TGTGCCACCACCGATCTTAGGAGCGGCTATGGCTACACCTTC. It translates to CATTDLRSGYGYTF.